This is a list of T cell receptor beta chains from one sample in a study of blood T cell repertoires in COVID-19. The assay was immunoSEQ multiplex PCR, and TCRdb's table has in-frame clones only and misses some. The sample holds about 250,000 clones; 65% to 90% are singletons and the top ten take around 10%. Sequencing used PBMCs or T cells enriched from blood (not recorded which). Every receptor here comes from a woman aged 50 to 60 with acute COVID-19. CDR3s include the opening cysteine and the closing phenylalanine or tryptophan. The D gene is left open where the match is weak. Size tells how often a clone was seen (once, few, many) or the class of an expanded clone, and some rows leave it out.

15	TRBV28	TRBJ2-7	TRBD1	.	TGTGCCAGTACAGTAATCCCGGGACAGTCCTACGAGCAGTACTTC	CASTVIPGQSYEQYF
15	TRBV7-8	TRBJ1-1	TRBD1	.	TGTGCCAGCAGCTTGTCCGGGACAGGAGGCACTGAAGCTTTCTTT	CASSLSGTGGTEAFF
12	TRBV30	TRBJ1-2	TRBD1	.	TGTGCCTGGAACCAGGGGGGATATGGCTACACCTTC	CAWNQGGYGYTF
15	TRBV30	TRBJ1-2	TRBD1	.	TGTGCCTGGCAGGGACAGGGGATCTTGTATGGTGGCTACACCTTC	CAWQGQGILYGGYTF
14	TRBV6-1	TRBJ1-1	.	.	TGTGCCAGCAGTGAGCGTCAACTGAACACTGAAGCTTTCTTT	CASSERQLNTEAFF
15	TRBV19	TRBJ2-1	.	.	TGTGCCAGTAGTATAAGTCTCGCGACTACTCATGAGCAGTTCTTC	CASSISLATTHEQFF
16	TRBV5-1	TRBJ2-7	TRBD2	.	TGCGCCAGCAGCTTGGGAAGCGGGAGGAGCTCCTACGAGCAGTACTTC	CASSLGSGRSSYEQYF
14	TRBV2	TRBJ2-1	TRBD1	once	TGTGCCAGTGGAGGACAGGAAGTCCCTACACAGCAGTTCTTC	CASGGQEVPTQQFF
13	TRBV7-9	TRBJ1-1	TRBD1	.	TGTGCCAGCAGCGACAAAGGGACAGTTGAAGCTTTCTTT	CASSDKGTVEAFF
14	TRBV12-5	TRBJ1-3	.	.	TGTGCTAGTGGCTCCCAGGCTACGGGAAACACCATATATTTT	CASGSQATGNTIYF
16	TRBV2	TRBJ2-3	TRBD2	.	TGTGCCAGCAGTCCCCTAGCGGGGGGGCCGGCAGATACGCAGTATTTT	CASSPLAGGPADTQYF
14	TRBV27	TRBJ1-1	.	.	TGTGCCAGCAGTTTATGGGCGGGGAACACTGAAGCTTTCTTT	CASSLWAGNTEAFF
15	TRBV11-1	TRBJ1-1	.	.	TGTGCCAGCAGCTTAGATGGCACACAAAACACTGAAGCTTTCTTT	CASSLDGTQNTEAFF
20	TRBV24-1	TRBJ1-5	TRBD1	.	TGTGCCACCAGTGATTTGGCAATCAGGGGGCTAGGGATAAGCAATCAGCCCCAGCATTTT	CATSDLAIRGLGISNQPQHF
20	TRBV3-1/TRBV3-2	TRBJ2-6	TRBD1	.	TGTGCCAGCAGCCAAGATCACCCGGGACAGTCAAGCTCTGGGGCCAACGTCCTGACTTTC	CASSQDHPGQSSSGANVLTF
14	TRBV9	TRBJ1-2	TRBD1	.	TGTGCCAGCAGCCTCTCGGACAGGGAGTATGGCTACACCTTC	CASSLSDREYGYTF
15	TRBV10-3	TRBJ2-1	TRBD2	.	TGTGCCACCACGGGGACTGGCGGGGGGGCCGATGAGCAGTTCTTC	CATTGTGGGADEQFF
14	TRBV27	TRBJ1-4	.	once	TGTGCCAGCAGTTTCGCGGGGGTCGGTGAAAAACTGTTTTTT	CASSFAGVGEKLFF
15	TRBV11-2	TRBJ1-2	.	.	TGTGCCAGCAGCCCCAGAGTTGGAGCTAACTATGGCTACACCTTC	CASSPRVGANYGYTF
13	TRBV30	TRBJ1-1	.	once	TGTGCCTGGAGTGCCCGACAGACTACTGAAGCTTTCTTT	CAWSARQTTEAFF
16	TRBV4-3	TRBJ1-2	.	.	TGCGCCAGCAGCCAAGGACCAGAACAGGGATCGGGCGGCTACACCTTC	CASSQGPEQGSGGYTF
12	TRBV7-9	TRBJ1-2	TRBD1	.	TGTGCCAGCAGCTTGACAGGGGACGGCTACACCTTC	CASSLTGDGYTF
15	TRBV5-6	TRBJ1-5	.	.	TGTGCCAGCAGCCGGGGTCGTACAAGCAATCAGCCCCAGCATTTT	CASSRGRTSNQPQHF
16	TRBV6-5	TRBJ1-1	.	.	TGTGCCAGCAGTTACGCCCACCGCTTAGAGAACACTGAAGCTTTCTTT	CASSYAHRLENTEAFF
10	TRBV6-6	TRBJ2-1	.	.	TGTGCCAGCATGAGGAATGAGCAGTTCTTC	CASMRNEQFF
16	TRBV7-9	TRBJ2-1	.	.	TGTGCCAGCAGCCCGCGTGGGCTAAGCTCCTACAATGAGCAGTTCTTC	CASSPRGLSSYNEQFF
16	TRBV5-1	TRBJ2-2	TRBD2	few	TGCGCCAGCAGCTTGGAGGCGGGGGGGCCCACCGGGGAGCTGTTTTTT	CASSLEAGGPTGELFF
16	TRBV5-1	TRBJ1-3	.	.	TGCGCCAGCAGCCCGGGACTCCGGGAGCCTGGAAACACCATATATTTT	CASSPGLREPGNTIYF
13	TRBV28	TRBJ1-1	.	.	TGTGCCAGCAGTCTTCTGGGAGACACTGAAGCTTTCTTT	CASSLLGDTEAFF
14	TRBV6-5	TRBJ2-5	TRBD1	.	TGTGCCAGCAGTTACTCCCAGGGGGTGGAGACCCAGTACTTC	CASSYSQGVETQYF
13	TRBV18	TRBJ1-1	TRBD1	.	TGTGCCAGCTCCCCGACAGGGTTGAGTGAAGCTTTCTTT	CASSPTGLSEAFF
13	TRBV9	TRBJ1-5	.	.	TGTGCCAGCAGCCGTGCGGATGGCCAGCCCCAGCATTTT	CASSRADGQPQHF
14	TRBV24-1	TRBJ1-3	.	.	TGTGCCACCAATGAAATTGACAGGGGAAACACCATATATTTT	CATNEIDRGNTIYF
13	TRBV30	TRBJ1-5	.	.	TGTGCCTGGGCGTCCATTGAGGGCCAGCCCCAGCATTTT	CAWASIEGQPQHF
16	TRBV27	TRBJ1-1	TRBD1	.	TGTGCCAGCAGTGCCCGTAACAGGGGAATGAACACTGAAGCTTTCTTT	CASSARNRGMNTEAFF
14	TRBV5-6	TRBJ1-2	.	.	TGTGCCAGCAGCGGGGGCCCGTCTCCCTGGGGCTACACCTTC	CASSGGPSPWGYTF
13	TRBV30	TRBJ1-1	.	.	TGTGCCTGGAGTGTACAGGGTAACACTGAAGCTTTCTTT	CAWSVQGNTEAFF
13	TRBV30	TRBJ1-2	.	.	TGTGCCTGGAATGCAGGGAATTCTTATGGCTACACCTTC	CAWNAGNSYGYTF
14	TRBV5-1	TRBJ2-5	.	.	TGCGCCAGCAGCTTGGGGACTCAAGAAGAGACCCAGTACTTC	CASSLGTQEETQYF
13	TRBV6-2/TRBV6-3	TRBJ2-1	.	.	TGTGCCAGCAGTGGCCTAGAATACAATGAGCAGTTCTTC	CASSGLEYNEQFF
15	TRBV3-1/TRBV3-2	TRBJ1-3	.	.	TGTGCCAGCAGCCGGACACCGAGCTCTGGAAACACCATATATTTT	CASSRTPSSGNTIYF
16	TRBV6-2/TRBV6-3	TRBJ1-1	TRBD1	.	TGTGCCAGCAGTTACTCGAAGACAGGGGGATACACTGAAGCTTTCTTT	CASSYSKTGGYTEAFF
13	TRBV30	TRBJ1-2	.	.	TGTGCCTGGACCCCCTGGGGGGGAATTGGCTACACCTTC	CAWTPWGGIGYTF
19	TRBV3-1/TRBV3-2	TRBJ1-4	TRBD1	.	TGTGCCAGCAGCCCAGGCTTTATGACAGGGATTGCAACTAATGAAAAACTGTTTTTT	CASSPGFMTGIATNEKLFF
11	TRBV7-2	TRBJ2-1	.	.	TGTGCCAGCCGGGGGATCAATGAGCAGTTCTTC	CASRGINEQFF
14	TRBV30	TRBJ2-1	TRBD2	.	TGTGCCTGGGTCAGCGGGGGGGCCTCTAATGAGCAGTTCTTC	CAWVSGGASNEQFF
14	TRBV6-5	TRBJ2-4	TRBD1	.	TGTGCCAGCAGTTCCGAGGACAGGGGGCCCATTCAGTACTTC	CASSSEDRGPIQYF
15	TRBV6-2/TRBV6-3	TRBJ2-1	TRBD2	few	TGTGCCAGCAGTGGCCAAGCGGGGGGAAAAAATGAGCAGTTCTTC	CASSGQAGGKNEQFF
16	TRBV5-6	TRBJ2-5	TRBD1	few	TGTGCCAGCAGCCCTTATCTTGACAGGGGAGTCGAGACCCAGTACTTC	CASSPYLDRGVETQYF